This T cell receptor (beta chain) comes out of a study of Ad26.COV2.S vaccination and SARS-CoV-2 variants (dated by TCRdb to the early 2020s). Context from the whole study: Donors in the vaccine arm were drawn from COV1001, a multicentre, randomized, double-blind, placebo-controlled phase I-IIa trial testing Ad26.COV2.S in healthy adults. Investigators remained blinded to trial group allocation during experiments and outcome assessment. Ad26.COV2.S was administered intramuscularly at a dose of 5x10^10 or 1x10^11 viral particles, either as one shot or as two shots given 56 days apart. TCRbeta repertoire sequencing served as the tool for gauging how specific and how broad the SARS-CoV-2-reactive T cell receptors were following Ad26.COV2.S vaccination. Trial participants were randomized into five groups of five, in which low-dose or high-dose Ad26.COV2.S was given once or twice, or placebo was given on both occasions. The TCR-sequenced set comprised about 32 samples: roughly 19 Ad26.COV2.S vaccine recipients, 5 placebo recipients and 8 SARS-CoV-2 convalescent individuals.

This sample's treatment or condition label indicates: roughly 18 received Ad26.COV2.S at low or high dose, single or two shots; a few received placebo; per-sample allocation not given. For vaccine and placebo recipients, the sequenced repertoires came from samples collected on day 63 after the first injection. In Cohort 1b, about 25 adults aged 18-55 years were enrolled at a single site in Boston, USA, between 29 July and 7 August 2020. As a vaccine, Ad26.COV2.S was a replication-incompetent adenovirus type 26 vector that expressed a prefusion-stabilized SARS-CoV-2 spike protein derived from the original Wuhan strain. The immunoSEQ Assay was the method used to sequence TCRbeta CDR3 regions. After extraction, genomic DNA underwent amplification by bias-controlled multiplex PCR, followed by high-throughput sequencing. The paper's processing steps were these. To quantify the absolute abundance of every unique TCRbeta CDR3 region, sequences were collapsed and filtered. T cell fraction was estimated by normalization of TCRbeta template counts to usable DNA, with usable DNA being measured through amplification of reference genes present in all nucleated cells. Repertoire TCRs were annotated as SARS-CoV-2-specific by exact matching of V gene, CDR3 amino acid sequence and J gene to a known reactive TCR set. The reference SARS-CoV-2 TCR set came from MIRA and was filtered for enrichment in COVID-19-positive ImmuneCODE repertoires, removing public or cross-reactive TCRs. Using the MIRA antigens, annotated TCRs were further analysed by specific ORF or by position within an ORF. Breadth was defined as the number of annotated unique rearrangements divided by the total number of unique productive rearrangements, and depth was defined as the summed frequency of the annotated unique rearrangements. Two-sided Wilcoxon rank-sum tests were applied when comparing TCR breadth between groups. What TCRdb holds here is the immuneACCESS table cut down to in-frame rearrangements. Part of the clones is not present; checked against another copy, under half of the missing clones reflect an unresolved V gene, and the others are unexplained. That table supplies the V and J calls and clone size; D and trimming were determined from the DNA. The table for this sample lists hundreds of thousands of clones; approximately 90% of them were counted only once. The top ten clones comprise approximately 4.5% of the sample.

Overall results and qualifications from the work: Compared with placebo recipients, Ad26.COV2.S recipients showed higher spike-specific TCR breadth (P = 0.0014). Non-spike TCR breadth was comparable between vaccine and placebo recipients, consistent with the vaccine containing only spike. Substantial breadth of spike-specific CD8+ and CD4+ T cell responses was reported after vaccination. The study was not powered for comparison of responses between vaccine doses or regimens. According to the authors, total T cell responses may have been underestimated by the TCR breadth and depth analyses.

Taken from cysteine to phenylalanine, the CDR3 has 15 residues. The CDR3 DNA has 45 bases and is translated from base 1. The germline V gene (reference sequence) yields SGHNT for CDR1 and YYREEE for CDR2. V loses 3 bases at its end and J loses 2 bases; junction bases beyond the gene matches: 5. As for this clone: The clone's antigen remains unknown. The sample holds no much larger clone one base away, and base qualities are not on file.

The receptor chain draws on TRBV5-4 and TRBJ2-1; 7 bases in the middle match TRBD1. The origin of this receptor is a person aged 18-60 years who received the Ad26.COV2.S COVID-19 vaccine or a placebo. The sequences come from peripheral blood, collected in a trial of Ad26.COV2.S vaccine versus placebo. The nucleotides are TGTGCCAGCAGCTCCCGACAGGGCCCCTACAATGAGCAGTTCTTC. Its coded protein is CASSSRQGPYNEQFF.